One and the same sample provided the 15 T cell receptor beta chains below, sequenced in a study of chemoradiotherapy in HPV16-positive cancers. Libraries were prepared by immunoSEQ multiplex PCR; TCRdb keeps only in-frame clonotypes and omits some of them. The repertoire consists of roughly 1,800 clones, with about four fifths occurring once and the leading ten covering about 10%. The specimen comprised tumor tissue, sampled from a patient who underwent chemoradiotherapy. All receptors come from a human donor with HPV-associated anogenital cancer.

The V gene is TRBV10-3, the J gene TRBJ1-6; 10 nucleotides agree with TRBD1. The V segment lost 6 bases and the J segment 8 bases; nucleotides outside the gene matches: 4. CDR3 length: 14 residues. Germline CDR1 and CDR2: ENHRY and SYGVKD. The CDR3 DNA reads as TGTGCCATCAGCAGGGACAGGGGAGATTCACCCCTCCACTTT. Translating it yields CAISRDRGDSPLHF.

Sample share makes this clone large. The chain couples TRBV30 to TRBJ2-7; TRBD1 matches at 8 bases. Looked up from germline, CDR1 is GTSNPN and CDR2 is SVGIG (reference sequence). V shed 6 bases and J 4 bases; nucleotides not matched to a gene: 5. The CDR3 consists of 12 residues. For the CDR3, the DNA is TGTGCCTGTTCGGGACAGGTATACGAGCAGTACTTC. This translates into CACSGQVYEQYF.

This chain links TRBV5-5 with TRBJ2-7; D unresolved. The CDR3 sequence is 13 residues long. V was trimmed by 1 base and J by 0 bases, leaving 5 bases between them. In germline, CDR1 is SGHKS, CDR2 YYEKEE (reference sequence). The CDR3 region is CASSLSASYEQYF. The CDR3 coding sequence is TGTGCCAGCAGCTTGTCGGCCTCCTACGAGCAGTACTTC.

This chain links TRBV7-9 with TRBJ1-2; D unclear. The germline V gene has CDR1 SEHNR and CDR2 FQNEAQ (reference sequence). V shed 6 bases and J shed 1 base, with 18 bases lying between them. This CDR3 has 16 residues. This chain's CDR3 is CASRPDGTRNNYGYTF. CDR3 DNA sequence: TGTGCCAGCAGACCAGATGGTACTAGGAATAACTATGGCTACACCTTC.

The rearrangement joins TRBV27 to TRBJ2-3; 13 bases align to TRBD2. Trimming removed 10 bases from V and 10 bases from J; junction bases left unmatched: 14. The CDR3 sequence is 15 residues long. CDR1 and CDR2 (germline): MNHEY, SMNVEV (reference sequence). CDR3 sequence reads: CATAKTSGRAGAQYF. The DNA for the CDR3 is TGTGCCACCGCAAAAACTAGCGGGAGGGCCGGAGCGCAGTATTTT.

The chain carries TRBV7-9 and TRBJ2-7; perhaps TRBD1 as D (6 bases). Trimming left V 4 bases short and J 4 bases short, with 23 bases between. The CDR3 totals 17 residues. CDR1 and CDR2 (germline): SEHNR, FQNEAQ (reference sequence). The CDR3 DNA follows: TGTGCCAGCAGCTCCAACGAGGCCCGGACAGATTTTTACGAGCAGTACTTC. Translating it yields CASSSNEARTDFYEQYF. The full variable domain, with the rest looked up from reference TRBV7-9 and TRBJ2-7, is DTGVSQNPRHKITKRGQNVTFRCDPISEHNRLYWYRQTLGQGPEFLTYFQNEAQLEKSRLLSDRFSAERPKGSFSTLEIQRTEQGDSAMYLCASSSNEARTDFYEQYFGPGTRLTVT.

The chain uses TRBV18 and TRBJ2-3; D is unresolved. This CDR3 region has 15 residues. V was cut by 4 bases and J by 2 bases, with 13 bases left in between. The V gene's germline CDR1 is KGHSH and CDR2 LQKENI. Here the CDR3 reads CASSRNSPSTDTQYF. The CDR3 bases are TGTGCCAGCTCACGAAATAGCCCCTCCACAGATACGCAGTATTTT.

To note about this clone: Because the CDR3's place on the DNA is in doubt, the DNA is left out and the CDR3 is given as listed by TCRdb. The chain recombines TRBV28 with TRBJ2-7. From germline, CDR1 is MDHEN and CDR2 SYDVKM. The CDR3 length is 13 residues, termini included. This CDR3 is CASCASSVGEQYF.

The rearrangement links TRBV5-1 to TRBJ2-2; D unclear. The CDR3 is made up of 14 amino acids. CDR1 is SGHRS, CDR2 YFSETQ, per germline. The ends were cut back, 0 bases at V and 1 base at J, with 4 bases in the middle. CDR3 DNA sequence: TGCGCCAGCAGCTTGGGCGGGAACACCGGGGAGCTGTTTTTT. Residues: CASSLGGNTGELFF.

The V and J genes are TRBV6-1 and TRBJ2-7, with a tentative D call TRBD1 (6 bases). The CDR3 runs to 13 residues. Germline V gene data show CDR1 as MNHNS and CDR2 as SASEGT. Trimming stripped 10 bases from V and 3 bases from J, with 16 bases between. The CDR3 DNA sequence: TGTGCCATTCTCCGGGACATTCTCTACGAGCAGTACTTC. Its translation: CAILRDILYEQYF.

The CDR3 reads CASSQGWSLGHEQYF. The CDR3, as DNA: TGTGCCAGCAGCCAAGGGTGGAGTTTGGGCCACGAGCAGTACTTC. The chain is built from TRBV14 and TRBJ2-7, with no clear D. The CDR3 runs to 15 residues. Germline V gene lookup returns CDR1 SGHDN and CDR2 FVKESK. V was shortened by 1 base and J by 5 bases, with 15 bases between the two germline ends.

This chain connects TRBV2 to TRBJ2-1; D may be TRBD1 (5 bases). The CDR3 has 14 amino acids. The germline gives CDR1 SNHLY, CDR2 FYNNEI. The V end lost 0 bases, the J end lost 9 bases, and 12 bases lay between the germline ends. The CDR3 loop is CASSEAVTAVEQFF. CDR3 nucleotides: TGTGCCAGCAGTGAAGCCGTGACAGCAGTTGAGCAGTTCTTC.

This sequence joins TRBV2 and TRBJ2-7; 10 bases fit TRBD2. V lost 6 bases, J lost 2 bases, and 1 base stayed unmatched. Germline CDR1 SNHLY, CDR2 FYNNEI. This CDR3 is built from 13 residues. Here the CDR3 reads CASRLAGTYEQYF. Written as DNA, the CDR3 is TGTGCCAGCAGACTAGCGGGGACCTACGAGCAGTACTTC.

The chain carries TRBV5-1 and TRBJ2-1; either TRBD1 or TRBD2 may fit D (6 bases each). Germline values: CDR1 SGHRS, CDR2 YFSETQ. This CDR3 is built from 14 residues. V shed 4 bases and J shed 5 bases, with 13 bases lying between them. CDR3 in amino acids: CASSPPEGDNEQFF. The CDR3 coding sequence is TGCGCCAGCAGCCCGCCGGAGGGGGACAATGAGCAGTTCTTC.

The V call is TRBV7-9, the J call TRBJ1-1; D is unclear. V was cut by 5 bases and J by 6 bases, with 16 bases left in between. The CDR3 spans 14 residues. Germline V gives CDR1 SEHNR, CDR2 FQNEAQ (reference sequence). The CDR3 DNA reads TGTGCCAGCAGCCTCTATGTCGGTATCGCTGAAGCTTTCTTT. Translated: CASSLYVGIAEAFF.